This is a list of T cell receptor beta chains from one sample in a study of T cell changes during pregnancy in multiple sclerosis. Clones were sequenced by immunoSEQ multiplex PCR, and TCRdb holds only the in-frame ones, with some missing. The sample has some 43,000 clones; less than 95% are singletons. Here the sequenced sample was CD8+ T cells from peripheral blood mononuclear cells, taken in the first trimester of pregnancy. The receptors here all came from a female donor with multiple sclerosis, enrolled in a pregnancy study. CDR3s include the opening cysteine and the closing phenylalanine or tryptophan. The D gene is left open where the match is weak. Clone size is not always given. Where it is, it says once, few, many or a class for expanded clones.

d_gene | abundance | j_gene | v_gene | CDR3nt | CDR3aa
- | - | TRBJ1-1 | TRBV5-1 | TGCGCCAGCAGCTTGTATCGGGGGGCCCAGAACACTGAAGCTTTCTTT | CASSLYRGAQNTEAFF
TRBD2 | once | TRBJ2-5 | TRBV7-6 | TGTGCCAGCAGCCTTGGACTAGCGGGGGGCCGGGAGACCCAGTACTTC | CASSLGLAGGRETQYF
- | - | TRBJ2-7 | TRBV7-3 | TGTGCCAGCAGCTTACGCCCAGTTCAGGAGGGTACCTACGAGCAGTACTTC | CASSLRPVQEGTYEQYF
- | - | TRBJ1-1 | TRBV30 | TGTGCCAGTAGTATTAGTAGCAGCCCGAACACTGAAGCTTTCTTT | CASSISSSPNTEAFF
TRBD1 | - | TRBJ1-1 | TRBV27 | TGTGCCAGCAGTTTTATAGGGGGCAACACTGAAGCTTTCTTT | CASSFIGGNTEAFF
TRBD2 | - | TRBJ2-3 | TRBV11-2 | TGTGCCAGCAGCTCTCTACTAGCGGGAGTGGCAGATACGCAGTATTTT | CASSSLLAGVADTQYF
TRBD1 | - | TRBJ1-2 | TRBV25-1 | TGTGCCAGCAGCACAGGGGGCTGGTATGGCTACACCTTC | CASSTGGWYGYTF
TRBD1 | - | TRBJ1-3 | TRBV9 | TGTGCCAGCAGCGCCAGACCGGGACAGGGGGCGCCGGGAAACACCATATATTTT | CASSARPGQGAPGNTIYF
TRBD2 | - | TRBJ2-7 | TRBV7-2 | TGTGCCAGCAGCTCCACTAGCGGGAGCTCCTACGAGCAGTACTTC | CASSSTSGSSYEQYF
- | once | TRBJ1-1 | TRBV6-5 | TGTGCCAGCAGTTACTCGGTTTCCCTCCGAGGAGCTTTCTTT | CASSYSVSLRGAFF
- | - | TRBJ2-1 | TRBV5-5 | TGTGCCAGCAGCACCTCCGGGACACTCTCCTACAATGAGCAGTTCTTC | CASSTSGTLSYNEQFF
- | - | TRBJ2-7 | TRBV30 | TGTGCCTGGAGTGGACTGAGATACGAGCAGTACTTC | CAWSGLRYEQYF
- | - | TRBJ1-1 | TRBV7-9 | TGTGCCAGCACCGCGTATGGCACTGAAGCTTTCTTT | CASTAYGTEAFF
- | few | TRBJ1-1 | TRBV6-5 | TGTGCCAGCAGTGGGGCCACTGAAGCTTTCTTT | CASSGATEAFF
TRBD1 | - | TRBJ1-3 | TRBV9 | TGTGCCAGCACTCAGGGGGCTGGAAACACCATATATTTT | CASTQGAGNTIYF
- | - | TRBJ2-2 | TRBV19 | TGTGCCAGTAGCAGAGGTCCAAACACCGGGGAGCTGTTTTTT | CASSRGPNTGELFF
TRBD1 | few | TRBJ2-7 | TRBV2 | TGTGCCAGCAGAAACGAGACAGGGGACTTCTACGAGCAGTACTTC | CASRNETGDFYEQYF
TRBD1 | - | TRBJ1-1 | TRBV14 | TGTGCCAGCAGCCTAGGGACAGGAGCATTGAACACTGAAGCTTTCTTT | CASSLGTGALNTEAFF
- | - | TRBJ1-2 | TRBV11-2 | TGTGCCAGCAGCTTGCTAGGGGCGGGGGGCTACACCTTC | CASSLLGAGGYTF
TRBD1 | - | TRBJ2-5 | TRBV7-3 | TGTGCCAGCAGCCCTGGACAGGAACAGTACTTC | CASSPGQEQYF
- | once | TRBJ2-3 | TRBV7-8 | TGTGCCAGCAGCTTAGTTGCGGGGCGAGGAGATACGCAGTATTTT | CASSLVAGRGDTQYF
TRBD1 | - | TRBJ2-7 | TRBV18 | TGTGCCAGCTCACCGCGGGACAGGGGGCTGTCGGGCGACTACGAGCAGTACTTC | CASSPRDRGLSGDYEQYF
TRBD2 | once | TRBJ2-6 | TRBV9 | TGTGCCAGCAGCGGAACGCCACCGGGGGGGGCCGGGGCCAACGTCCTGACTTTC | CASSGTPPGGAGANVLTF
- | - | TRBJ1-1 | TRBV4-3 | TGCGCCAGCAGCCAAGTTTTGCGGGGGACTGGGAACACTGAAGCTTTCTTT | CASSQVLRGTGNTEAFF
- | - | TRBJ1-1 | TRBV27 | TGTGCCAGCAGTTTATCCGGTGGCACTGAAGCTTTCTTT | CASSLSGGTEAFF
- | - | TRBJ1-5 | TRBV19 | TGTGCCAGTAGTATAGGACGGGTTAGCAATCAGCCCCAGCATTTT | CASSIGRVSNQPQHF
TRBD2 | - | TRBJ2-3 | TRBV6-1 | TGTGCCAGCAGTGAACTAGCGGGGGGGCCAGATACGCAGTATTTT | CASSELAGGPDTQYF
TRBD2 | - | TRBJ2-2 | TRBV4-1 | TGCGCCAGCAGCCAAGAGGTTAGCGGGATGGGAACCGGGGAGCTGTTTTTT | CASSQEVSGMGTGELFF
- | - | TRBJ1-5 | TRBV4-1 | TGCGCCAGCAGCCAAGACTTTCGGGGGGAGCAGCCCCAGCATTTT | CASSQDFRGEQPQHF
TRBD1 | - | TRBJ2-7 | TRBV7-9 | TGTGCCAGCAGTCCAGACAGGGTGGACGAGCAGTACTTC | CASSPDRVDEQYF
TRBD1 | - | TRBJ2-1 | TRBV19 | TGTGCCAGTAGTTTCAGCACCAGGGGGCCAGAGAGCTCCTACAATGAGCAGTTCTTC | CASSFSTRGPESSYNEQFF
TRBD2 | once | TRBJ2-1 | TRBV18 | TGTGCCAGCTCACCGGGGGGAGGGGCGAACAATGAGCAGTTCTTC | CASSPGGGANNEQFF
- | - | TRBJ2-7 | TRBV27 | TGTGCCAGCAGCAGACCCACAGGACAAGGGGCCTACGAGCAGTACTTC | CASSRPTGQGAYEQYF
TRBD1 | - | TRBJ2-7 | TRBV14 | TGTGCCAGCAGCCACTGGACAGGGGTTGTGTGGGTCCCCTACGAGCAGTACTTC | CASSHWTGVVWVPYEQYF
- | - | TRBJ1-5 | TRBV5-5 | TGTGCCAGCAGCTTCTACAGGAATAGCAATCAGCCCCAGCATTTT | CASSFYRNSNQPQHF
- | few | TRBJ2-5 | TRBV20-1 | TGCAGTGCGACAGATCACGAGACCCAGTACTTC | CSATDHETQYF
- | - | TRBJ1-2 | TRBV28 | TGTGCCAGCAGTTACCCAGGGTTGTATGGCTACACCTTC | CASSYPGLYGYTF
TRBD1 | - | TRBJ2-7 | TRBV18 | TGTGCCAGCTCATCAGGACAGGGTGATTACGAGCAGTACTTC | CASSSGQGDYEQYF
- | once | TRBJ1-1 | TRBV2 | TGTGCCAGCACAAATCGGGAGGGCACTGAAGCTTTCTTT | CASTNREGTEAFF
TRBD2 | once | TRBJ2-3 | TRBV6-4 | TGTGCCAGCAGTGACTCGGCGGGGGGAAGCACAGATACGCAGTATTTT | CASSDSAGGSTDTQYF
TRBD1 | - | TRBJ1-5 | TRBV7-9 | TGTGCCAGCAGCCTAACAGGGGGCGGTCAGCCCCAGCATTTT | CASSLTGGGQPQHF
TRBD1 | - | TRBJ1-2 | TRBV6-5 | TGTGCCAGCAGATCCGACAGGGAATATGGCTACACCTTC | CASRSDREYGYTF
- | - | TRBJ1-2 | TRBV9 | TGTGCCAGCAGAGAGGTCGGGACTTTCTATGGCTACACCTTC | CASREVGTFYGYTF
- | once | TRBJ2-1 | TRBV14 | TGTGCCAGCAGCCAAAGCAGGGCATATTCCTTTCTAGATGAGCAGTTCTTC | CASSQSRAYSFLDEQFF
- | - | TRBJ2-1 | TRBV11-3 | TGTGCCAGCAGCTTAGAGTTGGGAGTTGGGCCCTACAATGAGCAGTTCTTC | CASSLELGVGPYNEQFF
- | - | TRBJ2-7 | TRBV13 | TGTGCCAGCCGGGACACAGGCTCCTACGAGCAGTACTTC | CASRDTGSYEQYF
- | - | TRBJ1-4 | TRBV18 | TGTGCCAGCTCACCAGGGACACAGGGAGCTCCAACTAATGAAAAACTGTTTTTT | CASSPGTQGAPTNEKLFF
TRBD1 | few | TRBJ1-1 | TRBV5-1 | TGCGCCAGCAGCGTTGGACAGGGGAACACTGAAGCTTTCTTT | CASSVGQGNTEAFF
TRBD2 | - | TRBJ2-3 | TRBV11-2 | TGTGCCAGCAGCTCCGGACTAGCGGGAGATACGCAGTATTTT | CASSSGLAGDTQYF
TRBD1 | few | TRBJ1-1 | TRBV30 | TGTGCCTGGAGTGCCGGCGGACAGGGCACTGAAGCTTTCTTT | CAWSAGGQGTEAFF
- | - | TRBJ2-3 | TRBV13 | TGTGCCAGCTCAACGGGGTACACAGATACGCAGTATTTT | CASSTGYTDTQYF
TRBD1 | once | TRBJ2-1 | TRBV7-9 | TGTGCCAGCAGCCCAAGACAGGGAACTACCTACAATGAGCAGTTCTTC | CASSPRQGTTYNEQFF
- | - | TRBJ1-6 | TRBV5-1 | TGCGCCAGCAGCTTGGCCGGGAATGATAATTCACCCCTCCACTTT | CASSLAGNDNSPLHF